A selection of T cell receptor beta chains follows, all from one sample in a study of blood T cell repertoires in COVID-19. Sequenced by immunoSEQ multiplex PCR; TCRdb stores in-frame clones only, minus some. The data hold 60,000 to 65,000 clones, with 70% to 90% observed a single time. The sequenced sample consisted of peripheral blood. The receptors stem from a man aged 50 or older with active COVID-19. Each CDR3 is given without its conserved first and last residue. The order of the fields is J gene, V gene, CDR3 protein.

J: TRBJ1-1
V: TRBV7-9
CDR3: ASSLARGEAF

J: TRBJ2-7
V: TRBV4-2
CDR3: ASRIQGSSYEQY

J: TRBJ1-2
V: TRBV7-9
CDR3: ASSLRDRGRDGYT

J: TRBJ1-1
V: TRBV6-5
CDR3: ASRREGKTEAF

J: TRBJ2-5
V: TRBV2
CDR3: ASSGGAGTQETQY

J: TRBJ1-5
V: TRBV15
CDR3: ATSTGTGGHQPQH

J: TRBJ2-3
V: TRBV5-1
CDR3: ASSLALLAGGEDTQY

J: TRBJ2-3
V: TRBV4-1
CDR3: ASSQEAGGDTQY

J: TRBJ1-1
V: TRBV20-1
CDR3: SASDSGGTEAF

J: TRBJ1-2
V: TRBV15
CDR3: ATSRDRNYGYT

J: TRBJ2-1
V: TRBV21-1
CDR3: ASKLMTGDEQF

J: TRBJ1-4
V: TRBV5-1
CDR3: ASSPEATTNEKLF

J: TRBJ2-3
V: TRBV5-1
CDR3: ASSLGLAGGPTDTQY

J: TRBJ2-5
V: TRBV7-2
CDR3: ASSLARETQY

J: TRBJ1-5
V: TRBV5-6
CDR3: ASSSWGGNQPQH

J: TRBJ2-3
V: TRBV19
CDR3: ASSLQGGYTDTQY

J: TRBJ1-2
V: TRBV6-6
CDR3: ASSSHRDGYT

J: TRBJ2-1
V: TRBV3-1/TRBV3-2
CDR3: ASSPRDTLGSYNEQF

J: TRBJ2-5
V: TRBV7-2
CDR3: ASSLSGGAGETQY

J: TRBJ1-6
V: TRBV19
CDR3: ASSWRGNSPLH

J: TRBJ2-7
V: TRBV25-1
CDR3: ASSPPARDEQY

J: TRBJ2-2
V: TRBV6-5
CDR3: ASTDRITGELF

J: TRBJ2-7
V: TRBV4-1
CDR3: ASSLGAGLSYEQY

J: TRBJ1-6
V: TRBV5-6
CDR3: ASRGTGGSPLH

J: TRBJ1-3
V: TRBV25-1
CDR3: ASSEGAGQVHSY

J: TRBJ2-6
V: TRBV30
CDR3: ASSVGANVLT

J: TRBJ2-2
V: TRBV4-1
CDR3: ASSQARLAGGSGELF

J: TRBJ2-1
V: TRBV13
CDR3: ASSPSGGALNEQF

J: TRBJ1-4
V: TRBV4-1
CDR3: ASSLDRGTFEKLF

J: TRBJ2-3
V: TRBV19
CDR3: ASTGPDTQY

J: TRBJ2-2
V: TRBV18
CDR3: ASSPPTGVDTGELF

J: TRBJ2-7
V: TRBV5-4
CDR3: ASSFGSGGPYEQY

J: TRBJ1-5
V: TRBV27
CDR3: ASSQSGGQPQH

J: TRBJ2-7
V: TRBV10-3
CDR3: AISESAGGGYEQY

J: TRBJ1-2
V: TRBV7-2
CDR3: ASHSLGREARGYT

J: TRBJ2-7
V: TRBV5-6
CDR3: ASSLGLAGVSYEQY

J: TRBJ1-2
V: TRBV29-1
CDR3: SVLITVPYGYT

J: TRBJ1-2
V: TRBV25-1
CDR3: ASSSGANYGYT

J: TRBJ1-2
V: TRBV6-1
CDR3: ASSENGQGFRRSYT

J: TRBJ2-1
V: TRBV5-1
CDR3: ASSPGQGKEEQF

J: TRBJ2-1
V: TRBV12-2
CDR3: ASRIPDWSTGGRDEQF